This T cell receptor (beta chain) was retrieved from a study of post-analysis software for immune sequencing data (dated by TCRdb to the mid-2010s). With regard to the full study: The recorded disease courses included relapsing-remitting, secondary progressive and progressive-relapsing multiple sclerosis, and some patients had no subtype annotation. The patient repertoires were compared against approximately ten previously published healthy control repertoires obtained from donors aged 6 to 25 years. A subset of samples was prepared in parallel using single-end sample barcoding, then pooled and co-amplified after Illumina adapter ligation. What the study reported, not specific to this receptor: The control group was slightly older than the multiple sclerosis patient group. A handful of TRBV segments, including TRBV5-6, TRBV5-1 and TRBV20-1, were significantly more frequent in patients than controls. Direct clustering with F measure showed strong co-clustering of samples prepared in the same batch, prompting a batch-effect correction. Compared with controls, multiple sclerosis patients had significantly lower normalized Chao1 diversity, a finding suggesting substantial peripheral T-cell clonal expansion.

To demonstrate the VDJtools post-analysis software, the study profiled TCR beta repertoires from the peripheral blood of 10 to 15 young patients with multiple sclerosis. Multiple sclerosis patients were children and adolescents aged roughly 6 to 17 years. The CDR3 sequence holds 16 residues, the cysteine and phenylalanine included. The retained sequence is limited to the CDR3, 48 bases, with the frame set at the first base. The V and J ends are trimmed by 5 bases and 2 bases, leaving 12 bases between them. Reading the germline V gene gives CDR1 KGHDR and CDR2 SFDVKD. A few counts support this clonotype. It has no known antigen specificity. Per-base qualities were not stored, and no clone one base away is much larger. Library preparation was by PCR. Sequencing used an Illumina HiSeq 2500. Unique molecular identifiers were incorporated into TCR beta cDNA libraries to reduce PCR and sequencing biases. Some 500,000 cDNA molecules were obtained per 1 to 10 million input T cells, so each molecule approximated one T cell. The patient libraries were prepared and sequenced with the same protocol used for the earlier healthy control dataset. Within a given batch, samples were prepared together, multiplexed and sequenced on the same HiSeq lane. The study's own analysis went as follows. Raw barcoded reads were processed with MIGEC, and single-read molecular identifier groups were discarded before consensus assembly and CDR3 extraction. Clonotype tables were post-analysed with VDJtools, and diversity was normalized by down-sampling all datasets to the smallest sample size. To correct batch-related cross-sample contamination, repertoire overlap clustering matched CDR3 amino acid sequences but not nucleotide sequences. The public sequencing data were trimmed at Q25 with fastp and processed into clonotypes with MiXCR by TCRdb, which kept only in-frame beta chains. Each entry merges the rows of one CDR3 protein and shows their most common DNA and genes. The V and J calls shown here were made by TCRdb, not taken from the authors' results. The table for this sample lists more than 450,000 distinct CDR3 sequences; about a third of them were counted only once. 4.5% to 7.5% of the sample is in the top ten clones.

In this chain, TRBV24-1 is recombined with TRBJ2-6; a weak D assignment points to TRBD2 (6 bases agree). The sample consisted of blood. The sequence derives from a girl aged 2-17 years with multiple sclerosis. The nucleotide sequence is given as TGTGCCACCAGTGGGACTACGGGGGCTGGGGCCAACGTCCTGACTTTC. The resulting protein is CATSGTTGAGANVLTF.